What follows are 25 T cell receptor beta chains derived from one specimen sequenced in a study of CD8 T cells in Susac syndrome. An input of about 0.45 to 1 ug of RNA was subjected to reverse transcription using random hexamers. MiXCR, applied by TCRdb to the immunoSEQ multiplex PCR reads, yields one record per CDR3 protein. Found here are 250,000 to 300,000 distinct CDR3 sequences, approximately 85% of them singletons; the top ten hold 0.21%. Sequencing input: CD8+ T cells from PBMCs. All receptors come from a human donor with multiple sclerosis.

The chain has TRBV27 and TRBJ2-7, with D tentatively TRBD1 or TRBD2 (6 bases each). The CDR3 runs 16 residues. V lost 2 bases and J 4 bases, leaving 18 bases between the germline ends. CDR1 and CDR2 from the germline V gene are MNHEY and SMNVEV (reference sequence). The CDR3 protein is CASSLRGTSARYEQYF. In DNA, the CDR3 is TGTGCCAGCAGTTTACGGGGGACATCAGCGAGGTACGAGCAGTACTTC.

This chain connects TRBV7-9 to TRBJ2-1, with 10 bases identical to TRBD2. Germline loops: CDR1 SEHNR, CDR2 FQNEAQ (reference sequence). With 3 bases clipped from V and 4 bases from J, the junction kept 12 bases outside the gene matches. This CDR3 has 18 residues. CDR3 region: CASSFPPSGRAAYNEQFF. CDR3 in DNA: TGTGCCAGCAGCTTCCCACCCAGCGGGAGGGCCGCTTACAATGAGCAGTTCTTC.

The V call is TRBV6-2 or TRBV6-3, the J call TRBJ2-5; 11 bases match TRBD2. The CDR3 totals 15 residues. V lost 7 bases, J lost 2 bases, and 6 bases stayed unmatched. Germline V gene lookup returns CDR1 MNHEY and CDR2 SVGEGT. CDR3 region: CASIGLAGIQETQYF. The CDR3 bases are TGTGCCAGCATTGGACTAGCGGGCATTCAAGAGACCCAGTACTTC.

The chain combines TRBV29-1 with TRBJ2-7; the D is unclear. Trimming pared 3 bases from V and 1 base from J, leaving 7 bases between. Germline V gene lookup returns CDR1 SQVTM and CDR2 ANQGSEA. The CDR3 sequence is 12 residues long. The CDR3 nucleotides read TGCAGCGTTGAGCAGGCTTCCTACGAGCAGTACTTC. Its translation is CSVEQASYEQYF.

This clonotype came up a few times. The gene calls are TRBV6-2 or TRBV6-3 and TRBJ2-7; TRBD1 or TRBD2 may be the D gene (5 bases each). Germline CDR1 is MNHEY and CDR2 is SVGEGT. Trimming removed 4 bases from V and 3 bases from J, with 10 bases in between. This CDR3 contains 13 residues. CDR3 in amino acids: CASSWGIVYEQYF. CDR3 bases: TGTGCCAGCAGTTGGGGGATCGTCTACGAGCAGTACTTC.

This sequence joins TRBV20-1 and TRBJ2-5; no clear D gene. Trimming removed 1 base from V and 1 base from J, with 7 bases in between. CDR1 DFQATT and CDR2 SNEGSKA come from the germline V gene (reference sequence). The CDR3 loop spans 13 amino acids. CDR3 sequence (DNA): TGCAGTGCTAGAGTCCGCACCCAAGAGACCCAGTACTTC. Translating gives CSARVRTQETQYF.

The V gene is TRBV28, the J gene TRBJ2-7, with a weak D call TRBD2 (6 bases). This CDR3 spans 13 amino acids. Trimming removed 10 bases from V and 2 bases from J, with 15 bases in between. Germline-derived CDR1 and CDR2 are MDHEN and SYDVKM. CDR3 sequence (DNA): TGTGCCACCGTTTCCGGGGGAGCCTACGAGCAGTACTTC. It encodes CATVSGGAYEQYF.

The chain has TRBV5-6 and TRBJ1-1; D remains unclear. The germline gives CDR1 SGHDT, CDR2 YYEEEE. The V and J ends lost 2 bases and 1 base respectively, with 6 bases between them. This CDR3 has 13 amino acids. CDR3: CASSLIGNTEAFF. Here the CDR3 DNA reads TGTGCCAGCAGCTTAATCGGGAACACTGAAGCTTTCTTT.

This clonotype was counted a single time. The chain employs TRBV5-1 and TRBJ2-2; the match to TRBD2 covers 13 bases. The CDR3 is 20 residues long. Unmatched junction bases numbered 19, after V lost 5 bases and J lost 6 bases. Germline CDR1 and CDR2: SGHRS and YFSETQ. In DNA form, the CDR3 reads TGCGCCAGCAGTTCCTCGGGACTAGCGGGGCTAACACCGATCCCCGGGGAGCTGTTTTTT. Translating it yields CASSSSGLAGLTPIPGELFF.

This chain links TRBV28 with TRBJ2-3; TRBD2 is a possible D gene (5 bases). CDR3 length: 15 residues. CDR1 MDHEN and CDR2 SYDVKM come from the germline V gene. V gave up 7 bases and J gave up 3 bases, with 17 bases separating them. In DNA form, the CDR3 reads TGTGCCAGCACCTTAACCGGACTTCTTACAGATACGCAGTATTTT. As protein: CASTLTGLLTDTQYF.

The rearrangement joins TRBV7-6 to TRBJ2-7; tentative D call: TRBD2 (5 bases). Per the germline V gene, CDR1 is SGHVS and CDR2 is FNYEAQ. V lost 5 bases and J lost 4, with 18 bases in between. This CDR3 is built from 15 residues. CDR3 sequence: CASSLGSGLTYEQYF. The CDR3 DNA sequence: TGTGCCAGCAGCCTTGGGAGCGGTTTGACTTACGAGCAGTACTTC.

The V call is TRBV7-4, the J call TRBJ2-7; 8 bases are shared with TRBD2. Germline assignment: CDR1 SGHVT and CDR2 SQSDAQ. CDR3 length: 16 residues. V was pared by 2 bases and J by 5 bases, with 11 bases of the junction left unmatched. CDR3 amino acids: CASSLKAREEAHEQYF. DNA for the CDR3: TGTGCCAGCAGCTTAAAGGCGCGGGAGGAAGCCCACGAGCAGTACTTC. Combining the CDR3 with reference TRBV7-4 and TRBJ2-7 gives the whole variable domain GAGVSQSPRYKVAKRGRDVALRCDSISGHVTLYWYRQTLGQGSEVLTYSQSDAQRDKSGRPSGRFSAERPERSVSTLKIQRTEQGDSAVYLCASSLKAREEAHEQYFGPGTRLTVT.

This chain uses TRBV28 with TRBJ2-3; 15 nucleotides line up with TRBD2. The V gene end was trimmed by 6 bases and the J gene end by 2 bases; junction bases not matched to a gene: 6. This CDR3 is 17 amino acids long. Germline V lookup: CDR1 MDHEN, CDR2 SYDVKM. In nucleotides, the CDR3 is TGTGCCAGCAGCCCGGGACTAGCGGGAGGACCCACAGATACGCAGTATTTT. Protein sequence: CASSPGLAGGPTDTQYF.

The chain has TRBV7-9 and TRBJ1-2; 7 positions agree with TRBD1. The CDR3 is 15 residues long. The trim removed 4 bases at V and 5 bases at J, leaving 10 bases unmatched. Germline V gene lookup returns CDR1 SEHNR and CDR2 FQNEAQ (reference sequence). CDR3 region: CASSSNRGPGYGYTF. Here the CDR3 DNA reads TGTGCCAGCAGCTCCAACAGGGGCCCGGGGTATGGCTACACCTTC.

The genes are TRBV20-1 and TRBJ2-1; D uncertain. The CDR3 is 13 amino acids. CDR1 is DFQATT and CDR2 is SNEGSKA in the germline V gene (reference sequence). The ends were cut back, 6 bases at V and 2 bases at J, with 11 bases in the middle. This CDR3 reads CSAGLHTYNEQFF. The CDR3 DNA reads TGCAGTGCAGGCCTTCACACCTACAATGAGCAGTTCTTC.

This chain connects TRBV11-3 to TRBJ2-1, with D possibly matching TRBD1 (6 bases). Germline CDR1 SGHNT, CDR2 YENEEA. Trimming cost V 1 base and J 8 bases, with 15 bases left between them. This CDR3 is built from 15 residues. CDR3 sequence: CASSLVHGRGDEQFF. As DNA, the CDR3 is TGTGCCAGCAGCTTAGTTCACGGCAGGGGAGATGAGCAGTTCTTC.

The rearrangement links TRBV7-9 to TRBJ2-5; D might be TRBD1 (5 bases). This CDR3 is 15 amino acids long. Germline V gene lookup returns CDR1 SEHNR and CDR2 FQNEAQ (reference sequence). V lost 2 bases and J 2 bases, leaving 12 bases between the germline ends. CDR3 bases: TGTGCCAGCAGCTTACCCCTGTCAGGGCAAGAGACCCAGTACTTC. Protein product: CASSLPLSGQETQYF.

The chain links TRBV28 to TRBJ1-4; tentative D call: TRBD1 (6 bases). V was clipped by 8 bases and J by 5 bases, with 15 bases between them. Germline assignment: CDR1 MDHEN and CDR2 SYDVKM. This CDR3 comprises 14 residues. The CDR3 protein is CASRTLQGNEKLFF. CDR3 DNA: TGTGCCAGCCGGACCCTCCAGGGGAATGAAAAACTGTTTTTT.

The chain carries TRBV25-1 and TRBJ2-1, with 10 bases aligning to TRBD2. V dropped 4 bases and J dropped 8; count of bases not matched to a gene: 5. This CDR3 region has 14 residues. CDR1 is MGHDK, CDR2 SYGVNS, per germline. CDR3 amino acids: CASSGASGSDEQFF. The CDR3 nucleotides read TGTGCCAGCAGTGGGGCTAGCGGGAGCGATGAGCAGTTCTTC.

This sequence joins TRBV12-3 or TRBV12-4 and TRBJ2-1, with 7 bases identical to TRBD1. V shed 1 base and J 6 bases; nucleotides not matched to a gene: 3. The CDR3 totals 14 residues. CDR3 sequence reads: CASSLEGASNEQFF. The CDR3 coding sequence is TGTGCCAGCAGTTTAGAGGGGGCGAGCAATGAGCAGTTCTTC.

The chain employs TRBV19 and TRBJ2-1, with TRBD1 as a possible D gene (6 bases). The germline V gene has CDR1 LNHDA and CDR2 SQIVND (reference sequence). Trimming removed 3 bases from V and 6 bases from J, with 12 bases in between. The CDR3 is 14 residues long. In nucleotides, the CDR3 is TGTGCCAGTAGTATCAGGGGCGGGCCCAATGAGCAGTTCTTC. Protein: CASSIRGGPNEQFF.

The V gene is TRBV20-1, the J gene TRBJ1-6; maybe TRBD1 (5 bases). The CDR3 extends over 14 amino acids. Germline loops: CDR1 DFQATT, CDR2 SNEGSKA (reference sequence). V was cut by 5 bases and J by 8 bases, with 16 bases left in between. The CDR3: CSACFGGVDSPLHF. The CDR3 DNA reads as TGCAGTGCTTGTTTTGGAGGGGTCGATTCACCCCTCCACTTT.

The chain employs TRBV4-3 and TRBJ2-3; 8 bases align to TRBD2. Germline V CDR1 and CDR2: LGHNA, YSLEER. There are 15 residues in the CDR3. After removal of 3 bases from V and 10 bases from J, the junction contained 12 bases not matched to a gene. The CDR3 DNA is TGCGCCAGCAGCCATAATAGCGGGAAGGTGGATGCGCAGTATTTT. It specifies CASSHNSGKVDAQYF.

The rearrangement joins TRBV6-2 or TRBV6-3 to TRBJ2-2; no clear D gene. CDR3 length: 11 amino acids. CDR1 and CDR2 (germline): MNHEY, SVGEGT. V was shortened by 10 bases and J by 1 base, with 4 bases between the two germline ends. CDR3: CATMNTGELFF. The CDR3 DNA reads as TGTGCCACCATGAACACCGGGGAGCTGTTTTTT.

V usage is TRBV7-2 and J usage is TRBJ2-2, with 7 bases aligning to TRBD2. Germline CDR1 reads SGHTA; CDR2 reads FQGNSA. After removal of 4 bases from V and 4 bases from J, the junction contained 9 bases not matched to a gene. The CDR3 spans 16 residues. CDR3 protein: CASSWSGLVSTGELFF. For the CDR3, the DNA is TGTGCCAGCAGCTGGTCCGGACTAGTGAGCACCGGGGAGCTGTTTTTT.